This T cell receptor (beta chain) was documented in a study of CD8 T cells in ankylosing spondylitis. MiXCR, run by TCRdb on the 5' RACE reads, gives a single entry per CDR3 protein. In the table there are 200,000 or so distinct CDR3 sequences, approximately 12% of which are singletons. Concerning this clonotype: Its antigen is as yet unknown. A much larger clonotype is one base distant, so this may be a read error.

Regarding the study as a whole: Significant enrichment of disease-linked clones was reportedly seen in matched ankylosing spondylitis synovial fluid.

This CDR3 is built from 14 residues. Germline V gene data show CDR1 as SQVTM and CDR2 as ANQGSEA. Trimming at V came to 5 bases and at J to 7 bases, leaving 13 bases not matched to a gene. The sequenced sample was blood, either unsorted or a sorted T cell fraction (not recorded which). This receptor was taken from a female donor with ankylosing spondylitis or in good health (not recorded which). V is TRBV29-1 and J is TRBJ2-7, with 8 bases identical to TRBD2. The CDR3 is CSVRKPAGDSEQYF. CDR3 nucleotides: TGCAGCGTTCGTAAACCAGCGGGAGATTCTGAGCAGTACTTC.